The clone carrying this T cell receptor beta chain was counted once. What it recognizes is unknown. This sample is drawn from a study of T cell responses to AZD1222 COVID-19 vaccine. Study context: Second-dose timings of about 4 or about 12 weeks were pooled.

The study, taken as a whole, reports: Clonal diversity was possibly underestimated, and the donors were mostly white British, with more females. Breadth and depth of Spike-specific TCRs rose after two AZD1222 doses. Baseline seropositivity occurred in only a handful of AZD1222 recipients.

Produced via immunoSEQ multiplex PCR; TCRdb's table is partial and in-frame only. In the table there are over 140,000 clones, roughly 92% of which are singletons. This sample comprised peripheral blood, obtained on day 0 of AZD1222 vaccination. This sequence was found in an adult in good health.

The CDR3 loop is CASSTPSTATNEKLFF. The CDR3 bases are TGTGCCAGCAGTACGCCCTCGACAGCAACTAATGAAAAACTGTTTTTT. V and J are TRBV28 and TRBJ1-4, with a possible D match to TRBD1 (5 bases). Germline assignment: CDR1 MDHEN and CDR2 SYDVKM. The CDR3 length is 16 residues. The ends were cut back, 5 bases at V and 0 bases at J, with 13 bases in the middle.